This record covers a single TCR beta chain. Its antigen is not yet known. No much larger clone exists at a distance of one base, and base qualities are not known. This sample was included in a study of blood T cell repertoires in COVID-19 (dated by TCRdb to about 2020). About the full investigation: Samples covering the acute and convalescent phases of COVID-19 were provided by collaborators in the United States, Italy and Spain. Deeply sampled blood TCRbeta repertoires from subjects exposed to, actively infected with, or recovered from COVID-19 were included in the dataset. The sample metadata nearly always contained a de-identified subject ID, COVID-19 status, age in years and sex. Where HLA class I and class II types were available, the types were taken from metadata supplied by the sample provider, not from assay-based typing. The prospective study material was composed of cDNA or gDNA derived from T cells, B-cell-depleted T cells, or PBMCs. Samples came from the ongoing ImmuneRACE study (first 160 participants) plus 1,254 subjects from 6 global collaborators. The repertoires were made available in a free public database intended to serve as a resource for research on the immune response to SARS-CoV-2.

On the study overall, not on this receptor specifically: How much clinical and demographic metadata was included differed by source and by participant, and the metadata was provided uncurated.

A second Seattle source provided samples from volunteer blood donors who had recovered from COVID-19. Each collaborating institution followed its own protocols to collect whole blood in K2EDTA tubes. For TCRbeta analysis, collaborators shipped samples in one of three forms: frozen whole blood, isolated PBMCs, or DNA extracted from either of those sample types. The V end loses 2 bases and the J end loses 1 base, and a stretch of 10 bases separates them. The CDR3 contains 14 residues, cysteine and phenylalanine counted. Solely the CDR3 DNA is kept, with 42 bases framed from the first base. Via the germline V gene (reference sequence), CDR1 is GTSNPN and CDR2 SVGIG. The immunoSEQ Assay, a bias-controlled multiplex PCR, was used to amplify TCRbeta CDR3 regions from genomic DNA. Regarding the original processing steps: The number of nucleated cells in each sample was estimated by amplification of reference gene primers within the assay. To quantify the absolute abundance of each unique TCRbeta CDR3 rearrangement, sequence reads were collapsed and filtered. For each sample, productive Simpson clonality was calculated by taking the square root of Simpson's diversity index across productive rearrangements. What TCRdb holds here is the immuneACCESS table cut down to in-frame rearrangements. Part of the clones is not present; checked against another copy, under half of the missing clones reflect an unresolved V gene, and the others are unexplained. V and J calls and clone size follow that table, whereas D and trimming were derived from the DNA. The sample profile shows some 220,000 clones; about 90% of them were found once. The top ten constitute roughly 12% of the sample.

Recombination linked TRBV30 to TRBJ2-3; the best D guess is TRBD2, with 6 bases matching. The material sequenced was peripheral blood. The sequence was obtained from a woman aged 18-29 years who had recovered from COVID-19. The DNA sequence follows: TGTGCCTGGAGTCGGGCTAGCGGCACAGATACGCAGTATTTT. Its product reads: CAWSRASGTDTQYF.